This TCR beta chain was obtained from a study of T cell responses to AZD1222 COVID-19 vaccine. Germline V gene lookup returns CDR1 MNHNY and CDR2 SVGAGI (reference sequence). Trimming cost V 8 bases and J 5 bases, with 18 bases left between them. This CDR3 region has 15 residues. This table comes from immunoSEQ multiplex PCR, and its TCRdb copy is limited to in-frame clones, with some not included. The profile shows about 170,000 clones, roughly nine tenths of them singletons. Points from the study as a whole: Researchers report vaccine-associated CD4 TCRs spanning spike, with dominance at 160-218 and 743-854. Females outnumbered males among donors, who were mostly white British; clonal diversity was possibly underestimated.

With respect to this clone: Antigen: not known.

This chain links TRBV6-6 with TRBJ1-4; D perhaps matches TRBD1 (5 bases). This material consisted of peripheral blood, taken on day 0 of AZD1222 vaccination. The sequence came from an adult in good health. The CDR3 spells CASSSSRTQNEKLFF. CDR3 DNA: TGTGCCAGCTCCAGTTCTCGGACACAAAATGAAAAACTGTTTTTT.